This TCR beta chain was captured by sequencing in a study of human T cells and chemical hapten exposure (dated by TCRdb to the early 2020s). In terms of the full investigation: For sensitization, 2% DPC in acetone was applied to a 2 cm by 2 cm area of upper inner arm skin. Patients additionally received weekly therapeutic DPC doses to the scalp throughout the approximately 22-week study period. Patient blood was sampled pre-sensitization (week 0) and at 2, 6 and about 24 weeks after DPC sensitization. Most of the patients in the cohort were female, and the cohort covered alopecia areata with under or over 50% scalp involvement, alopecia totalis and alopecia universalis. Libraries were pooled for sequencing, and variation in per-sample TCR yields was attributed mainly to small differences in library volumes within the pool. For TCR sequencing, blood came from 25 to 35 alopecia patients at anywhere from one to four time points (pre-sensitization, 2, 6 and 24 weeks). Peripheral blood TCR repertoire changes were tracked in vivo in alopecia patients during primary and secondary sensitization to the hapten diphenylcyclopropenone (DPC). Patch testing on the upper back used Finn chambers containing 0.01% DPC, with scoring done after 6 days according to International Contact Dermatitis Research Group standards.

Cut back by 4 bases and 4 bases, the V and J ends lie 8 bases apart. Based on the germline V gene, the CDR1 and CDR2 sequences are MNHEY and SVGEGT. The CDR3 holds 13 amino acids from the cysteine to the phenylalanine. The sequence is cut down to CDR3 DNA, 39 bases in frame from base 1. General study outcomes and caveats: Patch test score correlated positively with the number of PT1 expanded TCRs, reaching significance at thresholds 8, 16 and 32 but not at 4. DPC sensitization did not change how many TCRs were above 1 in 1000 frequency, and no evidence was found of alterations in global repertoire structure. Significantly more large CDR3 similarity clusters were formed by expanded TCRs than by pre-sensitization or healthy control sets, consistent with antigen-driven responses. Alopecia, a presumed autoimmune disease, was present in all patients, so the immune response of the patients might differ from that of healthy individuals. After repeated subsampling, changes were observed in the strength of the expansion versus patch-test correlation and in the threshold at which the correlation became significant.

This clonotype was found once. The antigen this receptor binds is unknown. No quality values exist for individual bases; no much larger clone is one base distant. One read alone provides weak support. The method was RACE. Sequencing relied on a NextSeq 500. During library preparation, unique molecular identifiers were attached to individual cDNA molecules so that TCRs could be counted in a quantitative, reproducible way. Both TCR alpha and TCR beta chains were sequenced from each blood RNA sample. On the study's bioinformatics: A median of roughly 98,000 TCRs per sample was observed, with a range of about 23,224 to 690,600. V, J and CDR3 annotation of the TCR reads was performed with the Decombinator software suite. For the PS versus PT1 abundance plots, all samples were subsampled to the same number of TCRs (28,000). TCRs were defined as expanded if absent before sensitization and observed at least eight times at the 2-week time point. Clones were called with MiXCR by TCRdb after fastp trimmed the public reads at Q25, and only in-frame beta chains were retained. Every CDR3 protein is listed once, alongside the most common genes and DNA of its rows. None of the V and J calls come from the authors' own analysis; TCRdb made them. Within this sample are hundreds of thousands of distinct CDR3 sequences, with about 6% of them counted one time only. The top ten constitute 4.5% to 6% of the sample.

The meaning of the sample's time point label: patch test 2, 6 weeks after DPC sensitization. The treatment or condition label for this specimen denotes: therapeutic diphenylcyclopropenone sensitization with weekly scalp DPC. At each patch-test visit, blood was drawn before the patch test was applied. Eligible patients were aged 18 to 70, diagnosed with alopecia, deemed suitable for DPC therapy, and excluded if pregnant. Total RNA was extracted from unfractionated whole blood that had been collected in Tempus Blood RNA tubes. The rearrangement combines TRBV6-2 or TRBV6-3 with TRBJ2-1; the D gene identity is not certain. The source material was whole blood, sampled in connection with sensitization to the hapten diphenylcyclopropenone (DPC). This TCR was recovered from a woman aged 18 to 35 with alopecia areata. Some clones in this sample may be carry-over from other donors' samples. The CDR3 protein sequence reads: CASSFSAYNEQFF. The nucleotides are TGTGCCAGCAGTTTTTCAGCTTACAATGAGCAGTTCTTC.